The 23 T cell receptor beta chains below come from one sample, sequenced in a study of early T cells in non-severe SARS-CoV-2 infection. TCRdb independently ran MiXCR on the 5' RACE reads; one entry per CDR3 protein. The sample holds some 80,000 distinct CDR3 sequences, approximately 14% seen once. The sample consisted of whole blood. Receptors were obtained from an adult who was a healthcare worker with PCR-confirmed SARS-CoV-2 infection or an uninfected control (not recorded which).

This clonotype was detected only a few times. The J gene is TRBJ1-1, the V gene TRBV15; D is uncertain. Germline CDR1 is LNHNV and CDR2 is YYDKDF (reference sequence). There are 14 residues in the CDR3. Trimming took 0 bases from V and 4 from J, leaving 9 bases between them. The CDR3 sequence: CATSRDYGSTEAFF. The DNA for the CDR3 is TGTGCCACCAGCAGAGATTATGGCAGCACTGAAGCTTTCTTT.

The table lists this clonotype with a few counts. V usage is TRBV6-6 and J usage is TRBJ1-6; D is ambiguous. The CDR3 length is 15 residues. Per germline, CDR1 MNHNY and CDR2 SVGAGI (reference sequence). V lost 2 bases to trimming and J lost 4 bases, with 9 bases between them. Here the CDR3 DNA reads TGTGCCAGCAGTTACGAGGCAGCATATAATTCACCCCTCCACTTT. Amino acid sequence: CASSYEAAYNSPLHF.

This chain uses TRBV10-3 with TRBJ1-2; 11 bases match TRBD1. This CDR3 has 15 residues. V dropped 6 bases and J dropped 6; count of bases not matched to a gene: 9. Germline CDR1 is ENHRY and CDR2 is SYGVKD. For the CDR3, the DNA is TGTGCCATCAGACTGGGACAGGGGGACTTGAATGGCTACACCTTC. This translates into CAIRLGQGDLNGYTF.

The rearrangement joins TRBV6-2 or TRBV6-3 to TRBJ1-1, with 7 bases lining up with TRBD1. Germline lookup yields CDR1 MNHEY and CDR2 SVGEGT. The V and J ends lost 6 bases and 1 base, in that order; junction bases with no gene match: 8. CDR3 length equals 15 residues. The chain's CDR3 is CASSPSGQSNTEAFF. The CDR3 DNA reads as TGTGCCAGCAGCCCATCGGGACAGTCGAACACTGAAGCTTTCTTT.

There are a few counts of this clonotype. The chain recombines TRBV6-2 or TRBV6-3 with TRBJ1-5; no clear D. V gave up 5 bases and J gave up 6 bases, with 2 bases separating them. The CDR3 is made up of 10 amino acids. The germline V gene encodes CDR1 MNHEY and CDR2 SVGEGT. This chain's CDR3 is CASSGQPQHF. CDR3 bases: TGTGCCAGCAGTGGTCAGCCCCAGCATTTT.

This clonotype showed up many times. The chain joins TRBV24-1 to TRBJ1-5, with D possibly being TRBD1 (5 bases). V lost 3 bases, J lost 6 bases, and 8 bases lay in between. The CDR3 runs to 13 residues. The germline V gene has CDR1 KGHDR and CDR2 SFDVKD. The CDR3 sequence is CATSDVRGQPQHF. The DNA for the CDR3 is TGTGCCACCAGTGATGTAAGGGGTCAGCCCCAGCATTTT.

The chain carries TRBV30 and TRBJ2-3, with 8 nucleotides matching TRBD2. Per the germline V gene, CDR1 is GTSNPN and CDR2 is SVGIG (reference sequence). J was trimmed by 1 base and V by 0 bases; bases with no gene match: 9. This CDR3 comprises 17 residues. The CDR3 nucleotides are TGTGCCTGGAGTGTTGCGGGGGGACGCCGGGGCACAGATACGCAGTATTTT. This gives the protein CAWSVAGGRRGTDTQYF.

In this sample, this clonotype turned up a few times. The J gene is TRBJ1-5, the V gene TRBV11-2, with D possibly being TRBD1 (6 bases). CDR1 and CDR2 from the germline V gene are SGHAT and FQNNGV. CDR3 size: 14 residues. The V end was cut by 3 bases, the J end by 5 bases, with 11 bases between. CDR3: CASSFRGGDQPQHF. For the CDR3, the DNA is TGTGCCAGCAGCTTCAGGGGAGGAGATCAGCCCCAGCATTTT. Supplemented by reference TRBV11-2 and TRBJ1-5, the full variable domain reads EAGVAQSPRYKIIEKRQSVAFWCNPISGHATLYWYQQILGQGPKLLIQFQNNGVVDDSQLPKDRFSAERLKGVDSTLKIQPAKLEDSAVYLCASSFRGGDQPQHFGDGTRLSIL.

Ten or more counts support this clonotype. The chain couples TRBV7-9 to TRBJ2-7; 8 bases align to TRBD1. The CDR3 loop spans 14 amino acids. J lost 5 bases, V lost 7 bases, and 10 bases had no gene match. Germline V gene data show CDR1 as SEHNR and CDR2 as FQNEAQ (reference sequence). CDR3: CASTPRDRGHEQYF. CDR3 coding DNA: TGTGCCAGCACCCCTCGAGACAGGGGTCACGAGCAGTACTTC.

The chain carries TRBV7-8 and TRBJ1-2; D ambiguous. The CDR3 has 13 amino acids. CDR1 is SGHVS and CDR2 is FQNEAQ in the germline V gene. The germline V and J ends were trimmed by 5 bases and 4 bases, with 11 bases remaining between them. CDR3 sequence (DNA): TGTGCCAGCAGCCCAGAAGCCAGCTATGGCTACACCTTC. Translation: CASSPEASYGYTF.

V is TRBV27 and J is TRBJ1-2; 8 bases agree with TRBD1. J gave up 6 bases and V 7 bases, and 7 bases lay outside the gene matches. The CDR3 spans 13 residues. Germline values: CDR1 MNHEY, CDR2 SMNVEV (reference sequence). The CDR3 bases are TGTGCCAGCACCTCCCGACAGGGGCATGGCTACACCTTC. This codes for CASTSRQGHGYTF.

The chain joins TRBV29-1 to TRBJ2-1; 10 bases match TRBD2. Germline CDR1 reads SQVTM; CDR2 reads ANQGSEA. There are 14 residues in the CDR3. J was trimmed by 7 bases and V by 6 bases; bases with no gene match: 9. The CDR3 nucleotides are TGCAGCGTGGAGCTAGCGGGGGCTAGGAATGAGCAGTTCTTC. It is translated as CSVELAGARNEQFF.

This clonotype has just a few counts. The V call is TRBV11-2, the J call TRBJ2-4, with D uncertain. CDR3 length: 13 amino acids. Trimming shortened V by 0 bases and J by 10 bases, and 10 bases separated the two germline ends. Looked up from germline, CDR1 is SGHAT and CDR2 is FQNNGV. The CDR3 protein is CASSLEPTRIQYF. CDR3 in DNA: TGTGCCAGCAGCTTAGAGCCTACCAGGATTCAGTACTTC. Full variable domain (remainder filled in from reference TRBV11-2 and TRBJ2-4): EAGVAQSPRYKIIEKRQSVAFWCNPISGHATLYWYQQILGQGPKLLIQFQNNGVVDDSQLPKDRFSAERLKGVDSTLKIQPAKLEDSAVYLCASSLEPTRIQYFGAGTRLSVL.

This clonotype was seen ten or more times. This chain connects TRBV2 to TRBJ1-2; tentatively, D is TRBD1 (5 bases). The V end lost 5 bases, the J end lost 4 bases, and 11 bases lay between the germline ends. Germline V gives CDR1 SNHLY, CDR2 FYNNEI. The CDR3 sequence is 13 residues long. This CDR3 reads CASSLDSGYGYTF. In DNA, the CDR3 is TGTGCCAGCAGTCTTGACAGCGGCTATGGCTACACCTTC. Together with reference TRBV2 and TRBJ1-2, the CDR3 gives the full variable domain: EPEVTQTPSHQVTQMGQEVILRCVPISNHLYFYWYRQILGQKVEFLVSFYNNEISEKSEIFDDQFSVERPDGSNFTLKIRSTKLEDSAMYFCASSLDSGYGYTFGSGTRLTVV.

The V and J genes are TRBV28 and TRBJ1-1, with TRBD1 identical over 12 bases. V trimming: 1 base; J trimming: 9 bases; junction bases outside the gene matches: 9. Germline CDR1 MDHEN, CDR2 SYDVKM. This CDR3 has 16 residues. CDR3 protein: CASSLYGTGGRSKAFF. For the CDR3, the DNA is TGTGCCAGCAGTTTATACGGGACAGGGGGCCGGAGTAAAGCTTTCTTT.

The sample holds many counts of this clonotype. J is TRBJ2-3 and V is TRBV29-1; the D is unclear. Per the germline V gene, CDR1 is SQVTM and CDR2 is ANQGSEA. CDR3 length: 14 amino acids. Between the trimmed V and J ends, which lost 4 bases and 1 base, there was a span of 12 bases. CDR3 DNA: TGCAGCGTTGTTCGCGTTATCGGCACAGATACGCAGTATTTT. It codes for CSVVRVIGTDTQYF.

This clonotype was counted a few times. The chain uses TRBV15 and TRBJ1-1; TRBD1 might be the D (5 bases). The CDR3 is 14 amino acids. V shed 0 bases and J shed 1 base, with 6 bases lying between them. Germline-derived CDR1 and CDR2 are LNHNV and YYDKDF (reference sequence). The CDR3 DNA is TGTGCCACCAGCAGAGATCAGGGGAACACTGAAGCTTTCTTT. Translating it yields CATSRDQGNTEAFF.

The chain is built from TRBV18 and TRBJ2-7, with D tentatively TRBD1 (5 bases). Germline CDR1 and CDR2: KGHSH and LQKENI. The CDR3 sequence is 14 residues long. Deletions cut 5 bases from V and 3 bases from J, with 14 bases between. The CDR3: CASSSQDKIYEQYF. CDR3 nucleotides: TGTGCCAGCTCATCCCAGGACAAAATCTACGAGCAGTACTTC.

The V call is TRBV7-2, the J call TRBJ1-5, with a weak D call TRBD1 (6 bases). The CDR3 length is 16 residues. CDR1 and CDR2 (germline): SGHTA, FQGNSA. Trimming removed 1 base at V and 2 bases at J, with 12 bases between. CDR3 amino acids: CASSLVGGAGNQPQHF. CDR3 coding DNA: TGTGCCAGCAGCTTAGTAGGGGGGGCAGGCAATCAGCCCCAGCATTTT.

This clonotype was counted many times. The V gene is TRBV6-6, the J gene TRBJ2-2; D may be TRBD2 (5 bases). Between the trimmed V and J ends, which lost 5 bases and 3 bases, there was a span of 13 bases. Per the germline V gene, CDR1 is MNHNY and CDR2 is SVGAGI (reference sequence). The CDR3 contains 15 residues. The chain's CDR3 is CASSANPGDTGELFF. Written as DNA, the CDR3 is TGTGCCAGCAGTGCTAATCCCGGGGACACCGGGGAGCTGTTTTTT.

The V gene is TRBV29-1, the J gene TRBJ1-1; D not resolved. With 0 bases removed from V and 1 base from J, the gap between germline ends came to 3 bases. Germline V gives CDR1 SQVTM, CDR2 ANQGSEA. The CDR3 consists of 12 residues. CDR3 DNA sequence: TGCAGCGTTGAAGAAGCGAACACTGAAGCTTTCTTT. This translates into CSVEEANTEAFF.

This clonotype was observed a few times. V and J are TRBV18 and TRBJ2-4; the D call may be TRBD1 or TRBD2 (5 bases each). CDR3 length equals 17 residues. The germline CDR1 and CDR2 sequences are KGHSH and LQKENI. V was shortened by 3 bases and J by 5 bases, with 20 bases between the two germline ends. In DNA form, the CDR3 reads TGTGCCAGCTCACCGCCGCCCTTACCGGGACGACAAAACATTCAGTACTTC. Translating gives CASSPPPLPGRQNIQYF.

This clonotype appeared many times. This chain links TRBV12-3 or TRBV12-4 with TRBJ2-5, with 9 bases that match TRBD2. CDR3 length: 13 residues. Trimming took 6 bases from V and 6 from J; bases not matched to a gene: 5. CDR3 amino acids: CASSPAGGKTQYF. The CDR3 DNA follows: TGTGCCAGCAGCCCTGCGGGGGGGAAGACCCAGTACTTC.